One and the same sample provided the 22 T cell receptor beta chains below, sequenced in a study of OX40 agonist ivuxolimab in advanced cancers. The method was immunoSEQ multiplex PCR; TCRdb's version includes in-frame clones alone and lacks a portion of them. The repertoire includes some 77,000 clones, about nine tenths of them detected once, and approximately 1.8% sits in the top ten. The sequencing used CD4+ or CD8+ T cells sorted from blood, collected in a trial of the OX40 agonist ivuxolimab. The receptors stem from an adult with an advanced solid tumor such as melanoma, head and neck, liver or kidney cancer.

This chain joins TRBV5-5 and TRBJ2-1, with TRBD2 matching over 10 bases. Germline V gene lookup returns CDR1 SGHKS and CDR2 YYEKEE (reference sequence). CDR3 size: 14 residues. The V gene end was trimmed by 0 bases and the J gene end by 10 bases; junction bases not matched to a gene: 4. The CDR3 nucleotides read TGTGCCAGCAGCTTGGCGCAGCGGGGGGGCGAGCAGTTCTTC. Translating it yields CASSLAQRGGEQFF.

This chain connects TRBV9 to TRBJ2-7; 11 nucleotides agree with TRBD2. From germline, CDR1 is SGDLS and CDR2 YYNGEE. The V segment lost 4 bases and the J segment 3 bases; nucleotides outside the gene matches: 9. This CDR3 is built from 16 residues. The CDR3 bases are TGTGCCAGCAGCCCCCAAGGACTAGCGGGTCTCTACGAGCAGTACTTC. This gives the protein CASSPQGLAGLYEQYF.

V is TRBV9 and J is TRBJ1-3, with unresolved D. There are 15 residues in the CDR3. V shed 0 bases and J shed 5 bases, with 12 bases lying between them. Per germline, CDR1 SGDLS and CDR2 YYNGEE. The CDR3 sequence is CASSVAVAARNTIYF. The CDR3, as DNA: TGTGCCAGCAGCGTAGCTGTAGCGGCACGAAACACCATATATTTT.

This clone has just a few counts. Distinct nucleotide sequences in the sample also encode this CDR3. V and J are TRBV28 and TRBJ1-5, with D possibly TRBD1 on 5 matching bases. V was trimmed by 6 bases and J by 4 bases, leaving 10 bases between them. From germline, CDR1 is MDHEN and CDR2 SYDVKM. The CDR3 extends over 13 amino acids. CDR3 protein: CASRGGSNQPQHF. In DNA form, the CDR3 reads TGTGCCAGCAGGGGGGGTTCGAATCAGCCCCAGCATTTT.

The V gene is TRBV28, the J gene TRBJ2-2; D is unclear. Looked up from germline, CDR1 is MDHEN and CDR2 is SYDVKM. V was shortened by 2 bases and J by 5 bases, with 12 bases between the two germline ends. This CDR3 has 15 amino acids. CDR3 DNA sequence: TGTGCCAGCAGTTTACCCATGGGCCGTACCGGGGAGCTGTTTTTT. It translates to CASSLPMGRTGELFF. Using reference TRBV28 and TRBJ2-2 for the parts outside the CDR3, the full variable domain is DVKVTQSSRYLVKRTGEKVFLECVQDMDHENMFWYRQDPGLGLRLIYFSYDVKMKEKGDIPEGYSVSREKKERFSLILESASTNQTSMYLCASSLPMGRTGELFFGEGSRLTVL.

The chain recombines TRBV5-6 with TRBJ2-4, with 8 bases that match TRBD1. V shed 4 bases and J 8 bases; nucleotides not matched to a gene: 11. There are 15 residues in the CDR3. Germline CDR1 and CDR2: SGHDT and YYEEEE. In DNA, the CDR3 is TGTGCCAGCAGCGAGACAGGGGTAGCTCGGGACATTCAGTACTTC. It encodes CASSETGVARDIQYF.

CDR3 amino acids: CASSLYGEQGDTIYF. Written as DNA, the CDR3 is TGTGCCAGCAGCTTATACGGGGAACAGGGAGACACCATATATTTT. The chain is built from TRBV7-9 and TRBJ1-3; possible D gene TRBD1, 6 bases. Trimming cost V 2 bases and J 8 bases, with 16 bases left between them. CDR1 and CDR2 (germline): SEHNR, FQNEAQ (reference sequence). This CDR3 is 15 amino acids long.

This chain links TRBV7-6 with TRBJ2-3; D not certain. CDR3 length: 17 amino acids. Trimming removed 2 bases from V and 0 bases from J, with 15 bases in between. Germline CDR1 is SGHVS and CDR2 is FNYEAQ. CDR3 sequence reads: CASSLTSVGLSTDTQYF. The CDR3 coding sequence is TGTGCCAGCAGCTTAACGTCTGTGGGCCTAAGCACAGATACGCAGTATTTT.

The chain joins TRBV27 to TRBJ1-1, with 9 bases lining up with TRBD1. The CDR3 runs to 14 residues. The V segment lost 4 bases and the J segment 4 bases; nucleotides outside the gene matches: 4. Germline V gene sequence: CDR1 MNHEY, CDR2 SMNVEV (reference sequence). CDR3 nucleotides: TGTGCCAGCAGTTGGGACAGGGCACGCACTGAAGCTTTCTTT. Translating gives CASSWDRARTEAFF.

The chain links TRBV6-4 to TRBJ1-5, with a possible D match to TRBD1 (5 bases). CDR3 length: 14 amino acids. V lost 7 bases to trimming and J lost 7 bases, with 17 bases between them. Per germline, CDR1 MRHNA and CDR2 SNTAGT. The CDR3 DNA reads TGTGCCAGCACCTGGGGGGGACCCCGGCAGCCCCAGCATTTT. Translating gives CASTWGGPRQPQHF.

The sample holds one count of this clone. This chain's CDR3 is CASSLYLGTGNGYGYTF. Written as DNA, the CDR3 is TGTGCCAGCAGCTTGTACCTTGGGACAGGGAATGGCTATGGCTACACCTTC. The rearrangement links TRBV5-8 to TRBJ1-2; 9 bases fit TRBD1. The length of the CDR3 is 17 residues. Germline assignment: CDR1 SGHTS and CDR2 YDEGEE. V was pared by 1 base and J by 4 bases, with 11 bases of the junction left unmatched.

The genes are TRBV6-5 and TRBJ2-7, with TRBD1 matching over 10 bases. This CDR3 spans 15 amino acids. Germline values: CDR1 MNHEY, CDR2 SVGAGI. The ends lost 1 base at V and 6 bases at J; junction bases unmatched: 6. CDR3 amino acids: CASSYYRDRGGEQYF. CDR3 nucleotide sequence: TGTGCCAGCAGTTACTATAGGGACAGGGGCGGCGAGCAGTACTTC.

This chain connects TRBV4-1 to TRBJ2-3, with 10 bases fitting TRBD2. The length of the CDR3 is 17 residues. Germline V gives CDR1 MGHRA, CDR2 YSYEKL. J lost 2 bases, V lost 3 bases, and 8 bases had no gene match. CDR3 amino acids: CASSQIRTSGLTDTQYF. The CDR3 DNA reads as TGCGCCAGCAGCCAGATCAGGACTAGCGGACTCACAGATACGCAGTATTTT.

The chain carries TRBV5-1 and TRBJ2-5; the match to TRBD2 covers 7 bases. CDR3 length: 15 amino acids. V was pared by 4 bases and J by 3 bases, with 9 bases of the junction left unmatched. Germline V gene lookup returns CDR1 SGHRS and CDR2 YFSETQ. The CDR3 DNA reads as TGCGCCAGCAGCCCTGGGGGAGCGGGGAAAGAGACCCAGTACTTC. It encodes CASSPGGAGKETQYF. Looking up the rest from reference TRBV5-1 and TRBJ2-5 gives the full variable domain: KAGVTQTPRYLIKTRGQQVTLSCSPISGHRSVSWYQQTPGQGLQFLFEYFSETQRNKGNFPGRFSGRQFSNSRSEMNVSTLELGDSALYLCASSPGGAGKETQYFGPGTRLLVL.

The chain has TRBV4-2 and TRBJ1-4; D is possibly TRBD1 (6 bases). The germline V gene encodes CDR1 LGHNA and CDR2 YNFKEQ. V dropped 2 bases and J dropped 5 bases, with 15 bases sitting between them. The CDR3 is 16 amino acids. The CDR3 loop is CASSQSPDSLNEKLFF. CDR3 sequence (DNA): TGTGCCAGCAGCCAATCTCCGGACAGCCTCAATGAAAAACTGTTTTTT.

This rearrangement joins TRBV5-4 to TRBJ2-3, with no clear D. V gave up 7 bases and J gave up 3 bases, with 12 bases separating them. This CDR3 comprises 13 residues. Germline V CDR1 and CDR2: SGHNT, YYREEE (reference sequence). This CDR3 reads CASAGVGTDTQYF. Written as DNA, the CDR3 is TGTGCCAGCGCCGGAGTGGGGACAGATACGCAGTATTTT.

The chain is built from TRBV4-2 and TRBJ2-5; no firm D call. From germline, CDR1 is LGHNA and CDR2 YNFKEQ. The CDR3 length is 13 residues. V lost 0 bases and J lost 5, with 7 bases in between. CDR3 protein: CASSQDWRETQYF. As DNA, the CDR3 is TGTGCCAGCAGCCAAGATTGGCGGGAGACCCAGTACTTC.

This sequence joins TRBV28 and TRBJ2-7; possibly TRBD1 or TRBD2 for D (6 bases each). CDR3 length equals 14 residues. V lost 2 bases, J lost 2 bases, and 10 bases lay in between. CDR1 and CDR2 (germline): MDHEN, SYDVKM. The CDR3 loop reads CASSLVGGPYEQYF. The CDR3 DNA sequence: TGTGCCAGCAGTTTAGTGGGGGGCCCCTACGAGCAGTACTTC.

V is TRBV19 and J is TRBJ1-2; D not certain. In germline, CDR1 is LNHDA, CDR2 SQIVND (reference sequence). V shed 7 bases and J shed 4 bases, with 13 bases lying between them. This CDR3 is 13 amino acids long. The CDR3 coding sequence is TGTGCCAGTACCCCCGCAGGACCCTATGGCTACACCTTC. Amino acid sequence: CASTPAGPYGYTF.

The CDR3 nucleotides read TGTGCCATCGGAAGTCCAGATACGCAGTATTTT. Residues: CAIGSPDTQYF. J is TRBJ2-3 and V is TRBV10-3; D call uncertain. Trimming stripped 8 bases from V and 4 bases from J, with 7 bases between. The CDR3 sequence is 11 residues long. The germline CDR1 and CDR2 sequences are ENHRY and SYGVKD.

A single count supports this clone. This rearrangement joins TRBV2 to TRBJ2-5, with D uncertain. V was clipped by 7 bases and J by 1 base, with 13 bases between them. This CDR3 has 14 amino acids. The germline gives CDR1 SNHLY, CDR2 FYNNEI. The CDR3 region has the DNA TGTGCCAGCACCAGAACTGAGATCCAAGAGACCCAGTACTTC. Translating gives CASTRTEIQETQYF.

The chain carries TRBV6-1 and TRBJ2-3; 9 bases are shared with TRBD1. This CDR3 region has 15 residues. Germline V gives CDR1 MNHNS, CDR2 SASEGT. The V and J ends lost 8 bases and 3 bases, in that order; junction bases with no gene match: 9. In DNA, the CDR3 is TGTGCCAGCCGTTCCGGGACAGGGACGACAGATACGCAGTATTTT. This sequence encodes CASRSGTGTTDTQYF.